The 12 T cell receptor beta chains presented below share a single source sample, sequenced in a study of graft-versus-host responses after intestinal transplantation. Produced via immunoSEQ multiplex PCR; TCRdb's table is partial and in-frame only. The top ten hold less than 0.25% of the sample, which has about 39,000 clones, 90% to 95% seen once. Their cognate antigens are unknown. The sample here was unstimulated CD8+ T cells sorted from spleen or lymph node cells, taken before transplant. These receptors were collected from a human donor who was the organ donor for an intestinal transplant.

This chain joins TRBV30 and TRBJ1-4, with D possibly matching TRBD1 (6 bases). From germline, CDR1 is GTSNPN and CDR2 SVGIG (reference sequence). The CDR3 is 13 residues long. V was shortened by 5 bases and J by 7 bases, with 14 bases between the two germline ends. The CDR3 bases are TGTGCCTGGGCGGAGATAGGGGGTGAAAAACTGTTTTTT. Protein sequence: CAWAEIGGEKLFF.

This clone was seen only a few times. This chain connects TRBV6-6 to TRBJ1-5; no reliable D call. V lost 8 bases to trimming and J lost 3 bases, with 8 bases between them. This CDR3 is 12 amino acids long. Germline assignment: CDR1 MNHNY and CDR2 SVGAGI (reference sequence). This chain's CDR3 is CASGQVNQPQHF. The CDR3 DNA is TGTGCCAGCGGGCAGGTCAATCAGCCCCAGCATTTT.

This chain joins TRBV5-4 and TRBJ1-2, with 7 bases matching TRBD1. The CDR3 sequence is 14 residues long. V lost 3 bases and J lost 0; bases outside the gene matches: 2. The germline CDR1 and CDR2 sequences are SGHNT and YYREEE (reference sequence). The chain's CDR3 is CASSSGGANYGYTF. CDR3 in DNA: TGTGCCAGCAGCTCAGGGGGAGCTAACTATGGCTACACCTTC.

This chain joins TRBV5-6 and TRBJ1-1; the D gene is possibly TRBD1 (6 bases). The germline V and J ends were trimmed by 0 bases and 0 bases, with 18 bases remaining between them. The length of the CDR3 is 18 residues. Germline lookup yields CDR1 SGHDT and CDR2 YYEEEE. CDR3 nucleotides: TGTGCCAGCAGCTTGGAGGGGCGGGGACAAAACATGAACACTGAAGCTTTCTTT. Residues: CASSLEGRGQNMNTEAFF.

The chain carries TRBV7-8 and TRBJ1-3, with 10 bases aligning to TRBD1. The trim removed 0 bases at V and 4 bases at J, leaving 6 bases unmatched. Germline V gene lookup returns CDR1 SGHVS and CDR2 FQNEAQ. There are 17 residues in the CDR3. CDR3 sequence: CASSLAGTGAPGNTIYF. The CDR3 nucleotides read TGTGCCAGCAGCTTAGCGGGGACAGGGGCGCCAGGAAACACCATATATTTT.

The V call is TRBV30, the J call TRBJ2-7; no definite D call. Trimming took 4 bases from V and 3 from J, leaving 7 bases between them. This CDR3 has 11 amino acids. Germline V gene sequence: CDR1 GTSNPN, CDR2 SVGIG (reference sequence). The CDR3 sequence is CAWTDNYEQYF. The DNA of the CDR3 is TGTGCCTGGACCGACAACTACGAGCAGTACTTC.

The rearrangement uses TRBV11-2 and TRBJ2-3; TRBD1 aligns across 10 bases. J lost 3 bases, V lost 5 bases, and 5 bases had no gene match. The germline CDR1 and CDR2 sequences are SGHAT and FQNNGV. The CDR3 totals 15 residues. CDR3 sequence (DNA): TGTGCCAGCAGCCCGCGGACAGGGGGTACAGATACGCAGTATTTT. As protein: CASSPRTGGTDTQYF. Variable domain in full (rest from reference TRBV11-2 and TRBJ2-3): EAGVAQSPRYKIIEKRQSVAFWCNPISGHATLYWYQQILGQGPKLLIQFQNNGVVDDSQLPKDRFSAERLKGVDSTLKIQPAKLEDSAVYLCASSPRTGGTDTQYFGPGTRLTVL.

The V and J genes are TRBV11-2 and TRBJ2-2; 9 bases are shared with TRBD2. The CDR3 covers 15 residues. Germline lookup yields CDR1 SGHAT and CDR2 FQNNGV. Trimming at V came to 5 bases and at J to 5 bases, leaving 6 bases not matched to a gene. The CDR3 reads CASSGGGAYTGELFF. The CDR3, as DNA: TGTGCCAGCAGCGGCGGGGGGGCTTATACCGGGGAGCTGTTTTTT.

Regarding this clone: At the DNA level, this CDR3 is encoded by other sequences in the same sample as well. This chain joins TRBV11-3 and TRBJ1-4; TRBD1 aligns across 8 bases. The CDR3 runs to 14 residues. Per germline, CDR1 SGHNT and CDR2 YENEEA. Germline trimming cut 5 bases from V and 6 bases from J; bases unmatched to any gene: 5. The CDR3 sequence is CASSRGTGDEKLFF. Written as DNA, the CDR3 is TGTGCCAGCAGCAGAGGGACAGGTGATGAAAAACTGTTTTTT.

This sequence joins TRBV30 and TRBJ1-4; 8 bases map to TRBD1. Per the germline V gene, CDR1 is GTSNPN and CDR2 is SVGIG (reference sequence). The CDR3 is 16 amino acids. CDR3 bases: TGTTTTAGAGGACAGGGTCCAGCGGGAACTAATGAAAAACTGTTTTTT. Protein: CFRGQGPAGTNEKLFF.

The V call is TRBV27, the J call TRBJ2-2; D is tentatively TRBD1 or TRBD2 (5 bases each). This CDR3 has 17 amino acids. V lost 5 bases, J lost 0 bases, and 16 bases lay in between. Germline V CDR1 and CDR2: MNHEY, SMNVEV (reference sequence). The CDR3 nucleotides read TGTGCCAGCAGTAGCTGGGACGTCCACGCGAACACCGGGGAGCTGTTTTTT. It translates to CASSSWDVHANTGELFF.

The gene calls are TRBV6-4 and TRBJ2-5, with D perhaps matching TRBD2 (7 bases). CDR1 is MRHNA, CDR2 SNTAGT, per germline. The CDR3 is made up of 14 amino acids. Trimming left V 3 bases short and J 5 bases short, with 13 bases between. CDR3 amino acids: CASSEGQTSETQYF. The CDR3 DNA sequence: TGTGCCAGCAGTGAAGGACAGACTAGCGAGACCCAGTACTTC.